These T cell receptor beta chains were read from a single sample in a study of OX40 agonist ivuxolimab in advanced cancers. TCRdb keeps only in-frame clones here, not all; method: immunoSEQ multiplex PCR. The table has about 15,000 clones, approximately 80% seen once. The input for sequencing was CD4+ or CD8+ T cells sorted from blood, taken in a trial of the OX40 agonist ivuxolimab. Receptors originate from an adult with an advanced solid tumor such as melanoma, head and neck, liver or kidney cancer. Both conserved end residues are part of each CDR3. A D gene is named only where the DNA matches it firmly. Size values are once, few and many counts, or a class for expanded clones, and some rows have none.

clone size	V gene	J gene	D gene	CDR3 protein	CDR3 DNA
few	TRBV2	TRBJ2-7	NA	CASSEDGYREQYF	TGTGCCAGCAGTGAAGACGGGTACCGCGAGCAGTACTTC
NA	TRBV11-2	TRBJ2-7	NA	CASSLESGASYEQYF	TGTGCCAGCAGCTTAGAATCCGGTGCCTCCTACGAGCAGTACTTC
NA	TRBV5-1	TRBJ2-7	NA	CASSAGAAGSAYEQYF	TGCGCCAGCAGCGCGGGGGCTGCCGGGAGCGCCTACGAGCAGTACTTC
NA	TRBV5-1	TRBJ1-1	NA	CASSFRGYTEAFF	TGCGCCAGCAGCTTTCGGGGTTACACTGAAGCTTTCTTT
once	TRBV6-6	TRBJ2-7	NA	CASSPGSYEQYF	TGTGCCAGCAGTCCGGGGTCCTACGAGCAGTACTTC
NA	TRBV11-2	TRBJ2-5	TRBD2	CASSFPAGAETQYF	TGTGCCAGCAGCTTCCCAGCGGGGGCAGAGACCCAGTACTTC
few	TRBV6-6	TRBJ1-2	NA	CASSWGGGSDYGYTF	TGTGCCAGCAGTTGGGGTGGCGGATCTGACTATGGCTACACCTTC
NA	TRBV5-4	TRBJ2-3	NA	CASSLAVTAPGGTDTQYF	TGTGCCAGCAGCTTGGCGGTCACTGCACCTGGAGGCACAGATACGCAGTATTTT
NA	TRBV5-1	TRBJ2-7	TRBD1	CASSDTGGLHEQYF	TGCGCCAGCAGCGACACAGGGGGTCTCCACGAGCAGTACTTC
NA	TRBV27	TRBJ2-7	NA	CASSLALGAAYEQYF	TGTGCCAGCAGTTTAGCGCTAGGAGCTGCCTACGAGCAGTACTTC
NA	TRBV11-3	TRBJ1-1	NA	CASSPDRTEAFF	TGTGCCAGCAGCCCCGACAGGACTGAAGCTTTCTTT
NA	TRBV7-9	TRBJ1-3	TRBD1	CASSPGTDIRNTIYF	TGTGCCAGCAGCCCCGGGACAGACATTCGAAACACCATATATTTT
once	TRBV29-1	TRBJ1-3	NA	CSAGEDTIYF	TGCAGCGCAGGCGAGGACACCATATATTTT
NA	TRBV20-1	TRBJ2-7	NA	CSAFGSSEQYF	TGCAGTGCCTTCGGGAGTAGCGAGCAGTACTTC
NA	TRBV4-1	TRBJ2-1	NA	CASSQEGRARDRWNEQFF	TGCGCCAGCAGCCAAGAAGGGAGGGCAAGGGACAGGTGGAATGAGCAGTTCTTC
NA	TRBV5-6	TRBJ1-4	TRBD1	CASSPQGVQREKLFF	TGTGCCAGCAGTCCTCAGGGGGTTCAACGGGAAAAACTGTTTTTT
NA	TRBV19	TRBJ2-7	NA	CASSQDSYEQYF	TGTGCCAGTAGCCAGGATTCCTACGAGCAGTACTTC
NA	TRBV4-3	TRBJ2-2	NA	CASSQDPLNTGELFF	TGCGCCAGCAGCCAAGATCCGTTAAACACCGGGGAGCTGTTTTTT
NA	TRBV19	TRBJ1-5	NA	CASSYGLIISNQPQHF	TGTGCCAGTAGTTATGGGCTCATCATTAGCAATCAGCCCCAGCATTTT
NA	TRBV7-7	TRBJ1-3	TRBD1	CASSSGTGLQGGNTIYF	TGTGCCAGCAGCTCCGGGACAGGGCTCCAGGGTGGAAACACCATATATTTT
few	TRBV5-6	TRBJ1-1	NA	CASSLRAWTEAFF	TGTGCCAGCAGCTTGAGGGCTTGGACTGAAGCTTTCTTT
NA	TRBV12-5	TRBJ1-1	NA	CASGLNRGLNTEAFF	TGTGCTAGTGGCCTTAATCGGGGGCTGAACACTGAAGCTTTCTTT
NA	TRBV5-6	TRBJ1-1	NA	CASSLSGPEAFF	TGTGCCAGCAGCTTGTCGGGGCCTGAAGCTTTCTTT
NA	TRBV9	TRBJ2-5	NA	CASSTGRETQYF	TGTGCCAGCTCCACGGGGAGGGAGACCCAGTACTTC
NA	TRBV28	TRBJ2-7	NA	CASRLQGSREQYF	TGTGCGAGCCGGTTGCAGGGGAGCCGCGAGCAGTACTTC
NA	TRBV27	TRBJ2-7	TRBD2	CASKAGGTREQYF	TGTGCCAGCAAAGCCGGGGGGACCAGGGAGCAGTACTTC
NA	TRBV7-9	TRBJ2-3	TRBD2	CASSPRTSAGTDTQYF	TGTGCCAGCAGCCCTAGGACTAGCGCGGGCACAGATACGCAGTATTTT
NA	TRBV7-9	TRBJ2-7	TRBD1	CASSFSSPGGPSYEQYF	TGTGCCAGCAGCTTTTCAAGTCCAGGGGGTCCCTCCTACGAGCAGTACTTC
few	TRBV7-9	TRBJ2-5	TRBD2	CASSFSGGAGRETQYF	TGTGCCAGCAGCTTTAGCGGGGGGGCCGGGCGAGAGACCCAGTACTTC
NA	TRBV10-3	TRBJ2-2	NA	CAIKLGQGGGYTGELFF	TGTGCCATCAAGCTGGGCCAGGGCGGGGGCTACACCGGGGAGCTGTTTTTT